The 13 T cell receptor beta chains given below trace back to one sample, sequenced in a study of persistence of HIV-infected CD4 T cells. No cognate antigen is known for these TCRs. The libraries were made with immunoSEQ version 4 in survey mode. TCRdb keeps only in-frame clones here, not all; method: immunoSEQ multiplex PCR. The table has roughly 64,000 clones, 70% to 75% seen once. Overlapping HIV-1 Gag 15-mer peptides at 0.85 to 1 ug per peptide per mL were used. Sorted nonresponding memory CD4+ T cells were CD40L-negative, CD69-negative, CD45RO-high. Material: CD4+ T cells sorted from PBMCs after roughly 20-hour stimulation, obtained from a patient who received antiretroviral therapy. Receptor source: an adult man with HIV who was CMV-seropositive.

The CDR3 DNA is TGTGCCAGCAGTGACCTGACAGGCGGGGGAAACACCATATATTTT. This gives the protein CASSDLTGGGNTIYF. The chain links TRBV2 to TRBJ1-3; D is perhaps TRBD1 (6 bases). There are 15 residues in the CDR3. The V end lost 3 bases, the J end lost 4 bases, and 13 bases lay between the germline ends. Germline CDR1 and CDR2: SNHLY and FYNNEI.

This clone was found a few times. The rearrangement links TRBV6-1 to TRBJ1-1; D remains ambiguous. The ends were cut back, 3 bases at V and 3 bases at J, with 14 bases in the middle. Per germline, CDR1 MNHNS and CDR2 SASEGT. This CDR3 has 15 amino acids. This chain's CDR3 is CASSEDSVPYTEAFF. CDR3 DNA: TGTGCCAGCAGTGAGGATTCAGTACCATACACTGAAGCTTTCTTT.

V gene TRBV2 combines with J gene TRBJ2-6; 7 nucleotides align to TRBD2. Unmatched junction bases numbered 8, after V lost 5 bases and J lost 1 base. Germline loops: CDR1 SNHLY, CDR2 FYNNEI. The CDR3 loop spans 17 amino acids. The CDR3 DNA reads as TGTGCCAGCAGTAGAGCGGGGACCTTATCTGGGGCCAACGTCCTGACTTTC. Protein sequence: CASSRAGTLSGANVLTF.

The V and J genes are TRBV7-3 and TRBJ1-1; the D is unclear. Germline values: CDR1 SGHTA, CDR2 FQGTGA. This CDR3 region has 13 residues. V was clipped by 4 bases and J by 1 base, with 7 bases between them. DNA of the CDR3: TGTGCCAGCAGCTCGGACTGGAACACTGAAGCTTTCTTT. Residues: CASSSDWNTEAFF. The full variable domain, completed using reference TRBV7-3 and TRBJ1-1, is GAGVSQTPSNKVTEKGKYVELRCDPISGHTALYWYRQSLGQGPEFLIYFQGTGAADDSGLPNDRFFAVRPEGSVSTLKIQRTERGDSAVYLCASSSDWNTEAFFGQGTRLTVV.

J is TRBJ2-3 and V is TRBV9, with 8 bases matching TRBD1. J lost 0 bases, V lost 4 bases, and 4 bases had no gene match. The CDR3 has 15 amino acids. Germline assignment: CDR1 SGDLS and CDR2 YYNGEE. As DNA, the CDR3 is TGTGCCAGCAGCCTCCGGACAGGGAGCACAGATACGCAGTATTTT. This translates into CASSLRTGSTDTQYF.

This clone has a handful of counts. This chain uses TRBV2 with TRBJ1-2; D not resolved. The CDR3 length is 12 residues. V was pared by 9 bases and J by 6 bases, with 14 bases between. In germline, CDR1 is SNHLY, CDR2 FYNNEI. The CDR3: CARTHEPNGYTF. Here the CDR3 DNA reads TGTGCCAGGACTCATGAGCCCAATGGCTACACCTTC.

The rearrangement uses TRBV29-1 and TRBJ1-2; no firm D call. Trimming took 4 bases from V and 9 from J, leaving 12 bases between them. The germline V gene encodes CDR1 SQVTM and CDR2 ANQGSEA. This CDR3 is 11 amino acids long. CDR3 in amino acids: CSVVVEFSYTF. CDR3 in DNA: TGCAGCGTTGTAGTTGAGTTTAGCTACACCTTC.

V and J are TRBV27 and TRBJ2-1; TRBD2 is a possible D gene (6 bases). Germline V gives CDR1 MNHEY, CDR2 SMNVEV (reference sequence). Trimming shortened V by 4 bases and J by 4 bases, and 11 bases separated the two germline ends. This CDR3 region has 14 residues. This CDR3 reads CASSWGLLYNEQFF. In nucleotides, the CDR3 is TGTGCCAGCAGTTGGGGACTCCTATACAATGAGCAGTTCTTC.

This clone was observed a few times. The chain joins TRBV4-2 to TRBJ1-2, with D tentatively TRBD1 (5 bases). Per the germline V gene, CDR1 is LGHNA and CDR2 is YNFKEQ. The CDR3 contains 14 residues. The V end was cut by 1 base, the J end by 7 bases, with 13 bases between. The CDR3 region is CASSQGAGSGGYTF. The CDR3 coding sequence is TGTGCCAGCAGCCAAGGGGCAGGGTCTGGTGGCTACACCTTC.

CDR3 bases: TGTGCCAGCAGTTTACCAGGGGGTACCGGGGAGCTGTTTTTT. It yields the protein CASSLPGGTGELFF. The chain employs TRBV27 and TRBJ2-2, with 7 nucleotides matching TRBD1. Per the germline V gene, CDR1 is MNHEY and CDR2 is SMNVEV (reference sequence). CDR3 length: 14 residues. V lost 2 bases to trimming and J lost 5 bases; unmatched junction nucleotides: 2.

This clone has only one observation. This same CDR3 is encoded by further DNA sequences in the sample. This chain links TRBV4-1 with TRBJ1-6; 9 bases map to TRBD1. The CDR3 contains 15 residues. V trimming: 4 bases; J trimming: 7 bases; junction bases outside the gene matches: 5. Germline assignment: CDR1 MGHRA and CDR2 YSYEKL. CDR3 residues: CASSLGTGSNSPLHF. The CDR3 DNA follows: TGCGCCAGCAGCCTCGGGACAGGGAGCAATTCACCCCTCCACTTT.

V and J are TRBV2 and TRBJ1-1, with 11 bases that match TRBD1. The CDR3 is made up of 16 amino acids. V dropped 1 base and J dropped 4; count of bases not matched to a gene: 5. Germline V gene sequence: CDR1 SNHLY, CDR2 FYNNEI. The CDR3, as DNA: TGTGCCAGCAGTGAAGGGGACAGGGGGATTGGCACTGAAGCTTTCTTT. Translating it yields CASSEGDRGIGTEAFF.

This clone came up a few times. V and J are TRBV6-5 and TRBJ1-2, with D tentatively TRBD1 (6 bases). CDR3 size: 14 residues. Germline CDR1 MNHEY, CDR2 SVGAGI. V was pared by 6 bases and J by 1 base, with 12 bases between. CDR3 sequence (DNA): TGTGCCAGCAGGCAGGGGTTTCTTAACTATGGCTACACCTTC. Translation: CASRQGFLNYGYTF.